These 31 T cell receptor beta chains share one sample of origin, sequenced in a study of CD8+CD57+ T cells in acquired aplastic anemia. Individuals selected for sequencing had exhibited CD8+CD57+ cell expansion on flow cytometry. Profiles of TCR beta VDJ and CDR3 were generated from a genomic DNA template. TCRdb reprocessed the reads with MiXCR, giving one entry per CDR3 protein. This sample has hundreds of thousands of distinct CDR3 sequences, with roughly 34% found just once. What was sequenced was sorted CD4+, CD8+, or CD8+CD57+ T cells (not recorded which) from PBMCs. Source of these receptors: a human donor with aplastic anemia.

V is TRBV7-2 and J is TRBJ2-1, with unresolved D. The CDR3 is 13 amino acids. CDR1 is SGHTA, CDR2 FQGNSA, per germline. V dropped 3 bases and J dropped 3 bases, with 6 bases sitting between them. The CDR3 region has the DNA TGTGCCAGCAGCTTTAACAACTACAATGAGCAGTTCTTC. The encoded protein is CASSFNNYNEQFF.

This clonotype was observed once. V and J are TRBV20-1 and TRBJ1-2, with D tentatively TRBD1 (5 bases). V lost 6 bases and J lost 8, with 16 bases in between. The CDR3 contains 12 residues. Germline V gene sequence: CDR1 DFQATT, CDR2 SNEGSKA (reference sequence). The CDR3 DNA is TGCAGTGCGGGGGAGGGTCTTAGCGGCTACACCTTC. Protein: CSAGEGLSGYTF.

This clonotype appeared a few times. V and J are TRBV19 and TRBJ2-2, with D possibly TRBD1 on 5 matching bases. Trimming removed 5 bases at V and 6 bases at J, with 22 bases between. Looked up from germline, CDR1 is LNHDA and CDR2 is SQIVND (reference sequence). The CDR3 totals 17 residues. DNA of the CDR3: TGTGCCAGTAGTCCACGACAGCTATCCACACGGGCCGGGGAGCTGTTTTTT. It specifies CASSPRQLSTRAGELFF.

This clonotype was found a few times. The rearrangement links TRBV19 to TRBJ1-5, with 9 bases matching TRBD1. Germline CDR1 and CDR2: LNHDA and SQIVND (reference sequence). After removal of 5 bases from V and 0 bases from J, the junction contained 8 bases not matched to a gene. CDR3 length equals 17 residues. The CDR3: CASSPRTGEVSNQPQHF. The CDR3, as DNA: TGTGCCAGTAGTCCCCGGACAGGGGAGGTTAGCAATCAGCCCCAGCATTTT.

This clonotype was detected a few times. This chain uses TRBV6-1 with TRBJ1-3, with D unclear. This CDR3 contains 15 residues. Germline loops: CDR1 MNHNS, CDR2 SASEGT. Deletions cut 1 base from V and 0 bases from J, with 7 bases between. CDR3 amino acids: CASSEDSVSGNTIYF. The CDR3 DNA is TGTGCCAGCAGTGAAGACTCCGTCTCTGGAAACACCATATATTTT.

The table lists this clonotype with a few counts. This rearrangement joins TRBV7-8 to TRBJ2-7; D might be TRBD1 (5 bases). Trimming removed 0 bases from V and 3 bases from J, with 12 bases in between. The CDR3 loop spans 15 amino acids. CDR1 and CDR2 from the germline V gene are SGHVS and FQNEAQ. The CDR3 is CASSLAGVISYEQYF. DNA of the CDR3: TGTGCCAGCAGCTTAGCAGGGGTTATAAGCTACGAGCAGTACTTC.

This clonotype has at least ten counts. This chain connects TRBV10-2 to TRBJ1-1; D is possibly TRBD1 (5 bases). V was pared by 7 bases and J by 6 bases, with 18 bases between. Germline V gene lookup returns CDR1 WSHSY and CDR2 SAAADI. CDR3 length: 14 residues. The CDR3: CASNGDGWRSEAFF. In DNA, the CDR3 is TGCGCCAGCAACGGGGACGGTTGGAGGTCTGAAGCTTTCTTT.

This clonotype was seen at least ten times. This chain links TRBV20-1 with TRBJ2-7; weak D call: TRBD1 (5 bases). Germline CDR1 reads DFQATT; CDR2 reads SNEGSKA (reference sequence). The CDR3 is 13 residues long. The V and J ends lost 2 bases and 0 bases respectively, with 8 bases between them. As DNA, the CDR3 is TGCAGTGCTAGAAAGACAGACTCCTACGAGCAGTACTTC. Residues: CSARKTDSYEQYF.

This clonotype showed up many times. The CDR3 DNA reads TGCGCCAGCAGCCCCGAGAGCTTAGACAGGGGAAGAGGCTACACCTTC. Translation: CASSPESLDRGRGYTF. J is TRBJ1-2 and V is TRBV5-1; 8 bases match TRBD1. The germline gives CDR1 SGHRS, CDR2 YFSETQ. There are 16 residues in the CDR3. V was clipped by 4 bases and J by 8 bases; unmatched bases: 16.

This clonotype was recorded a few times. The V and J genes are TRBV20-1 and TRBJ2-3; D not resolved. The V and J ends lost 3 bases and 2 bases respectively, with 15 bases between them. CDR3 length: 15 residues. Germline lookup yields CDR1 DFQATT and CDR2 SNEGSKA (reference sequence). The CDR3 spells CSASAPASFTDTQYF. The CDR3 DNA is TGCAGTGCTAGCGCACCGGCCAGTTTCACAGATACGCAGTATTTT.

There are a few counts of this clonotype. The J gene is TRBJ2-5, the V gene TRBV20-1, with D possibly being TRBD1 (6 bases). From germline, CDR1 is DFQATT and CDR2 SNEGSKA (reference sequence). V gave up 3 bases and J gave up 5 bases, with 13 bases separating them. The CDR3 length is 13 residues. CDR3 DNA sequence: TGCAGTGCTAGGAGGGGGTTTGGGGAGACCCAGTACTTC. Protein sequence: CSARRGFGETQYF.

This clonotype was observed a handful of times. One junction end does not reproduce the germline sequence, and a read error may be involved. The rearrangement links TRBV20-1 to TRBJ1-1; 11 bases match TRBD1. This CDR3 spans 14 amino acids. Germline CDR1 and CDR2: DFQATT and SNEGSKA (reference sequence). The CDR3 is CGARDRGGNTEAFF. CDR3 in DNA: TGCGGTGCTAGGGACAGGGGGGGGAACACTGAAGCTTTCTTT.

The V and J genes are TRBV7-6 and TRBJ1-1; D gene unclear. Germline V CDR1 and CDR2: SGHVS, FNYEAQ. Trimming cost V 4 bases and J 1 base, with 7 bases left between them. The CDR3 has 13 amino acids. The CDR3 DNA sequence: TGTGCCAGCAGCTCCCCCTCGAACACTGAAGCTTTCTTT. Amino acids: CASSSPSNTEAFF.

A remark on this clonotype: This is likely a read error, given that the CDR3 carries no conserved phenylalanine or tryptophan at its end. As DNA, the CDR3 is TGTGCCAGCAGCCCCCGGGGGGGGAAATCGGGAGAGACCCAGTACCTC. This encodes CASSPRGGKSGETQYL. The chain uses TRBV25-1 and TRBJ2-5, with TRBD2 matching over 8 bases. This CDR3 has 16 residues. The V gene's germline CDR1 is MGHDK and CDR2 SYGVNS. The V gene end was trimmed by 6 bases and the J gene end by 4 bases; junction bases not matched to a gene: 13.

The J gene is TRBJ1-1, the V gene TRBV12-3 or TRBV12-4; D remains ambiguous. The CDR3 spans 13 residues. CDR3 protein: CASARDGNTEAFF. As DNA, the CDR3 is TGTGCATCCGCCCGGGATGGGAACACTGAAGCTTTCTTT.

The chain joins TRBV19 to TRBJ1-2, with TRBD1 matching over 8 bases. Germline CDR1 reads LNHDA; CDR2 reads SQIVND (reference sequence). The CDR3 consists of 16 residues. With 9 bases clipped from V and 1 base from J, the junction kept 13 bases outside the gene matches. The CDR3 DNA is TGTGCCAGCAGCCGAACAGGGACAGGAATTAACTATGGCTACACCTTC. It translates to CASSRTGTGINYGYTF.

V is TRBV28 and J is TRBJ1-6; the D gene is possibly TRBD1 (6 bases). V dropped 3 bases and J dropped 7 bases, with 13 bases sitting between them. The CDR3 extends over 15 amino acids. Germline V gene sequence: CDR1 MDHEN, CDR2 SYDVKM. The CDR3 reads CASSFRGGANSPLHF. The CDR3 nucleotides read TGTGCCAGCAGTTTTCGTGGGGGCGCGAATTCACCCCTCCACTTT.

V gene TRBV20-1 combines with J gene TRBJ2-7, with a tentative D call TRBD1 (6 bases). V was clipped by 5 bases and J by 0 bases, with 11 bases between them. The CDR3 loop spans 13 amino acids. CDR1 is DFQATT, CDR2 SNEGSKA, per germline (reference sequence). The CDR3 loop is CSAGGQSSYEQYF. The CDR3 DNA reads as TGCAGTGCTGGTGGACAGAGCTCCTACGAGCAGTACTTC.

This rearrangement joins TRBV12-3 or TRBV12-4 to TRBJ2-1; TRBD2 agrees at 13 bases. The CDR3 has 16 residues. The trim removed 4 bases at V and 7 bases at J, leaving 7 bases unmatched. CDR3 bases: TGTGCCAGCAGTTCCCTGACTAGCGGGGGGCGGAATGAGCAGTTCTTC. Protein product: CASSSLTSGGRNEQFF.

Notes on this clonotype: One junction end does not reproduce the germline sequence, and a read error may be involved. The chain carries TRBV25-1 and TRBJ1-6; D not certain. The germline V gene encodes CDR1 MGHDK and CDR2 SYGVNS. CDR3 length equals 15 residues. The CDR3, as DNA: TGCGCCGGCAGTGACCCAGGCGACTATAATTCACCCCTCCACTTT. Amino acids: CAGSDPGDYNSPLHF.

This chain joins TRBV7-8 and TRBJ2-7, with unresolved D. CDR3 length: 11 amino acids. Germline V lookup: CDR1 SGHVS, CDR2 FQNEAQ. The V gene lost 8 bases and the J gene lost 6 bases, with 11 bases spanning the gap. The CDR3 reads CASHGSGEQYF. CDR3 DNA sequence: TGTGCCAGCCACGGGTCCGGCGAGCAGTACTTC.

For this clonotype: A single base separates this from a much larger clone, so it may be a read error. The J gene is TRBJ1-2, the V gene TRBV12-3 or TRBV12-4, with D unresolved. This CDR3 comprises 10 residues. CDR3 sequence (DNA): TGTGACAGCAGCAGCTATGGCTACACCTTC. Translating gives CDSSSYGYTF.

This clonotype was seen a handful of times. The V gene is TRBV24-1, the J gene TRBJ2-1; TRBD2 matches 9 bases. The CDR3 is 16 residues long. Germline CDR1 KGHDR, CDR2 SFDVKD. V shed 3 bases, J shed 0 bases, and the junction held 2 bases outside the gene matches. The CDR3 sequence is CATSDSGGSSYNEQFF. The CDR3 nucleotides read TGTGCCACCAGTGATAGCGGGGGGAGCTCCTACAATGAGCAGTTCTTC.

About this clonotype: With a much larger clone just one base away, this may be a read error. This chain links TRBV24-1 with TRBJ1-3; D is unresolved. The length of the CDR3 is 12 residues. Per germline, CDR1 KGHDR and CDR2 SFDVKD. V was pared by 2 bases and J by 13 bases, with 11 bases between. The CDR3 protein is CATSDWTGAIYF. The CDR3 nucleotides are TGTGCCACCAGTGATTGGACGGGCGCGATATATTTT.

This clonotype appeared a few times. The chain joins TRBV14 to TRBJ2-3, with 7 positions matching TRBD2. From germline, CDR1 is SGHDN and CDR2 FVKESK. The CDR3 has 16 residues. V trimming: 2 bases; J trimming: 1 base; junction bases outside the gene matches: 6. Here the CDR3 DNA reads TGTGCCAGCAGCCAACGTCTAGCGGCTGGCACAGATACGCAGTATTTT. Encoded protein: CASSQRLAAGTDTQYF.

Of note for this clonotype: The CDR3 carries no conserved terminal phenylalanine or tryptophan, so it likely arises from a read error. The DNA is omitted, as the CDR3 cannot be located on it reliably, and the CDR3 follows TCRdb's listing. The chain combines TRBV2 with TRBJ1-6. Germline V CDR1 and CDR2: SNHLY, FYNNEI. The CDR3 has 8 residues if both end residues are counted. The CDR3 region is CASSQRKE.

This chain uses TRBV25-1 with TRBJ2-7, with D possibly matching TRBD1 (8 bases). This CDR3 is 15 amino acids long. Germline loops: CDR1 MGHDK, CDR2 SYGVNS. V shed 2 bases and J shed 6 bases, with 17 bases lying between them. CDR3 region: CASSEEGQGGREQYF. CDR3 DNA: TGTGCCAGCAGTGAAGAAGGACAGGGAGGGCGCGAGCAGTACTTC.

The chain uses TRBV27 and TRBJ1-5; D is ambiguous. The CDR3 contains 14 residues. Germline CDR1 MNHEY, CDR2 SMNVEV (reference sequence). V was pared by 3 bases and J by 1 base, with 7 bases between. The CDR3: CASSFSASNQPQHF. As DNA, the CDR3 is TGTGCCAGCAGTTTCAGCGCAAGCAATCAGCCCCAGCATTTT.

At least ten counts were recorded for this clonotype. The J gene is TRBJ2-7, the V gene TRBV9; D call uncertain. With 4 bases removed from V and 3 bases from J, the gap between germline ends came to 20 bases. The CDR3 contains 16 residues. Germline-derived CDR1 and CDR2 are SGDLS and YYNGEE. In DNA form, the CDR3 reads TGTGCCAGCAGCCCGAACTCAGAGCCCCTACTCTACGAGCAGTACTTC. It encodes CASSPNSEPLLYEQYF.

The chain couples TRBV7-3 to TRBJ2-3; D is unresolved. Deletions cut 1 base from V and 5 bases from J, with 13 bases between. This CDR3 is built from 15 residues. Germline V CDR1 and CDR2: SGHTA, FQGTGA. CDR3 sequence (DNA): TGTGCCAGCAGCTTAATCGCTGGGAAGGGAGATACGCAGTATTTT. It translates to CASSLIAGKGDTQYF.

Details on this clonotype: At one boundary the junction diverges from the germline segment, which might be a read error. This chain links TRBV6-1 with TRBJ1-1; 7 bases are a match to TRBD1. Per the germline V gene, CDR1 is MNHNS and CDR2 is SASEGT. CDR3 length equals 15 residues. The CDR3 loop is CASSPRQGMNTAAFF. The CDR3 nucleotides are TGTGCCAGCAGTCCGAGACAGGGCATGAACACTGCAGCTTTCTTT.